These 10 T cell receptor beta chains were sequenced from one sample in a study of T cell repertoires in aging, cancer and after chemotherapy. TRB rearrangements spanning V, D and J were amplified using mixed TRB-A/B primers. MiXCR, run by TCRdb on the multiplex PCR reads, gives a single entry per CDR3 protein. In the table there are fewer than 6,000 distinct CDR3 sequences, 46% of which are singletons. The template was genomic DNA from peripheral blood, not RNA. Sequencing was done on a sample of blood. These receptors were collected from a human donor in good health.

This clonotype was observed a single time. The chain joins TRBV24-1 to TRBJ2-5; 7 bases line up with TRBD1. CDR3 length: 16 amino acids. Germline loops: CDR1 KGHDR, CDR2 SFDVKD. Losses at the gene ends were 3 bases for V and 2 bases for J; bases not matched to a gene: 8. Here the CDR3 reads CATSDRTPGQQETQYF. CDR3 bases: TGTGCCACCAGTGATAGGACACCGGGACAGCAAGAGACCCAGTACTTC.

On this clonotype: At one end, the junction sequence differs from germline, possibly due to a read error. DNA for the CDR3: TGCGCCAGCAGCTTGCGGGGGACAGATACGCAGTATTTT. It translates to CASSLRGTDTQYF. The genes are TRBV5-6 and TRBJ2-3; 7 bases are shared with TRBD2. In germline, CDR1 is SGHDT, CDR2 YYEEEE. This CDR3 is 13 amino acids long. Based on the CDR3 plus reference TRBV5-6 and TRBJ2-3, the full variable domain is DAGVTQSPTHLIKTRGQQVTLRCSPKSGHDTVSWYQQALGQGPQFIFQYYEEEERQRGNFPDRFSGHQFPNYSSELNVNALLLGDSALYLCASSLRGTDTQYFGPGTRLTVL.

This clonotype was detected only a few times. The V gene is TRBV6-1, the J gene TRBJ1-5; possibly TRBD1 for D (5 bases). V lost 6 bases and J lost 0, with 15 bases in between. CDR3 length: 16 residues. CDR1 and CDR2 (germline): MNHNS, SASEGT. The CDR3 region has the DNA TGTGCCAGCAGCCCCCTCAAGGGGCCTAGCAATCAGCCCCAGCATTTT. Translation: CASSPLKGPSNQPQHF.

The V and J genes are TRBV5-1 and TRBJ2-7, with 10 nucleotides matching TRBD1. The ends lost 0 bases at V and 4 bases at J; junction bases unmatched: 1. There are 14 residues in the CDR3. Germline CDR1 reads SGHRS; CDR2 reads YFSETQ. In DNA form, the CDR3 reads TGCGCCAGCAGCTTGGGGACAGGGGGATACGAGCAGTACTTC. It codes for CASSLGTGGYEQYF.

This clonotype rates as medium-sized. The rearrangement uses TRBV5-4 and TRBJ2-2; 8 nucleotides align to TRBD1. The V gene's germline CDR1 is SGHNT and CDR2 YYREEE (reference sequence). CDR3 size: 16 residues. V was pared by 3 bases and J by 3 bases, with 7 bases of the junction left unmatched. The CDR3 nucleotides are TGTGCCAGCAGCTCGGACAGGGCTTTATACACCGGGGAGCTGTTTTTT. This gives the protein CASSSDRALYTGELFF.

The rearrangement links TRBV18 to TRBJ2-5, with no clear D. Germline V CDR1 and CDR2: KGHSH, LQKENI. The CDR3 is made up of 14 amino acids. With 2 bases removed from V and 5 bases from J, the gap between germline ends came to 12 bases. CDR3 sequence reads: CASSPSYPGETQYF. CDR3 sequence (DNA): TGTGCCAGCTCACCAAGTTACCCCGGGGAGACCCAGTACTTC.

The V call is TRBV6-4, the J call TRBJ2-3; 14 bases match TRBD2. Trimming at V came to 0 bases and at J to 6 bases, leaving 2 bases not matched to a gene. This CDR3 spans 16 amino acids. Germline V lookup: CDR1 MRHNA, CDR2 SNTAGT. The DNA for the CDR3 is TGTGCCAGCAGTGACTCGACTAGCGGGGGGGCCGATACGCAGTATTTT. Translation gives CASSDSTSGGADTQYF.

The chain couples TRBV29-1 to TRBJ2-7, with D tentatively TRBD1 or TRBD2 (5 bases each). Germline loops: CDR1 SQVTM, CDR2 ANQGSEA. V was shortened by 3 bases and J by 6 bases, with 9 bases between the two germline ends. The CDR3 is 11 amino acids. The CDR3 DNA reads TGCAGCGTTGATGGGGGAGCCGAGCAGTACTTC. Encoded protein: CSVDGGAEQYF.

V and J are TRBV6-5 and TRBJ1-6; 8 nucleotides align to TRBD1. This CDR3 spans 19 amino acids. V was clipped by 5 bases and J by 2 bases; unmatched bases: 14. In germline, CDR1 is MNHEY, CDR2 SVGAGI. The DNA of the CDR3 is TGTGCCAGCAGTCAATTAACAGGGGGGTTTGGCACCTATAATTCACCCCTCCACTTT. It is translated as CASSQLTGGFGTYNSPLHF.

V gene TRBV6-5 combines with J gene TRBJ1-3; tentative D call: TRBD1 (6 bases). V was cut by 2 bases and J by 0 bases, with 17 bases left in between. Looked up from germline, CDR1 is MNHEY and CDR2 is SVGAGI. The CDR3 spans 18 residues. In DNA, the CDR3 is TGTGCCAGCAGTTACGGGGGCTTGGAGGGGGGCTCTGGAAACACCATATATTTT. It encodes CASSYGGLEGGSGNTIYF.